The 19 T cell receptor beta chains below come from one sample, sequenced in a study of tumor-infiltrating lymphocytes in localized non-small cell lung cancer. Libraries were prepared by immunoSEQ multiplex PCR; TCRdb keeps only in-frame clonotypes and omits some of them. In the table there are some 14,000 clones, about two thirds of which are singletons. The sequenced sample was uninvolved lung tissue not adjacent to the tumor. These receptors came from a human donor with non-small cell lung cancer.

The chain is built from TRBV14 and TRBJ1-2; D is possibly TRBD1 (6 bases). Looked up from germline, CDR1 is SGHDN and CDR2 is FVKESK. This CDR3 has 15 residues. V was shortened by 3 bases and J by 6 bases, with 17 bases between the two germline ends. CDR3 bases: TGTGCCAGCAGCCAGATAACAGGGATCTCCCATGGCTACACCTTC. Translated, it gives CASSQITGISHGYTF.

This clone has just a few counts. The chain has TRBV30 and TRBJ1-1, with 8 bases identical to TRBD1. V lost 0 bases to trimming and J lost 1 base; unmatched junction nucleotides: 4. Germline V CDR1 and CDR2: GTSNPN, SVGIG (reference sequence). CDR3 size: 15 residues. CDR3 nucleotide sequence: TGTGCCTGGAGTGTACAGGACAGGGAGAACACTGAAGCTTTCTTT. This encodes CAWSVQDRENTEAFF.

This chain connects TRBV11-3 to TRBJ2-5; 14 bases map to TRBD2. Per germline, CDR1 SGHNT and CDR2 YENEEA. This CDR3 contains 16 residues. The junction had 3 bases not matched to a gene; V was cut back by 3 bases and J by 3 bases. CDR3 in amino acids: CASSLGLAGEKETQYF. The DNA of the CDR3 is TGTGCCAGCAGCTTGGGACTAGCGGGAGAGAAAGAGACCCAGTACTTC.

This chain connects TRBV10-3 to TRBJ1-1; D is possibly TRBD1 (5 bases). CDR3 length: 14 residues. CDR1 and CDR2 from the germline V gene are ENHRY and SYGVKD. V shed 6 bases and J shed 0 bases, with 11 bases lying between them. CDR3 amino acids: CAIRPGTMNTEAFF. CDR3 sequence (DNA): TGTGCCATCAGGCCGGGGACGATGAACACTGAAGCTTTCTTT.

The V call is TRBV30, the J call TRBJ1-4; possibly TRBD1 for D (5 bases). Trimming cost V 6 bases and J 0 bases, with 14 bases left between them. CDR3 length equals 15 residues. Germline lookup yields CDR1 GTSNPN and CDR2 SVGIG (reference sequence). The CDR3 region is CACPGRTATNEKLFF. CDR3 DNA sequence: TGTGCCTGCCCGGGACGGACTGCAACTAATGAAAAACTGTTTTTT.

The chain carries TRBV27 and TRBJ1-2, with 8 bases fitting TRBD1. V lost 6 bases and J lost 4; bases outside the gene matches: 7. CDR3 length equals 14 residues. Germline-derived CDR1 and CDR2 are MNHEY and SMNVEV (reference sequence). The CDR3 coding sequence is TGTGCCAGCAGGACGACAGGGGCCGGCTATGGCTACACCTTC. Encoded protein: CASRTTGAGYGYTF.

The V gene is TRBV5-1, the J gene TRBJ1-2; D may be TRBD1 (5 bases). The CDR3 sequence is 13 residues long. Germline CDR1 is SGHRS and CDR2 is YFSETQ. The germline V and J ends were trimmed by 0 bases and 6 bases, with 9 bases remaining between them. The CDR3: CASSLAGWNGYTF. DNA of the CDR3: TGCGCCAGCAGCTTGGCAGGGTGGAATGGCTACACCTTC.

The chain has TRBV7-2 and TRBJ2-5; 7 nucleotides agree with TRBD2. The CDR3 consists of 16 residues. CDR1 and CDR2 (germline): SGHTA, FQGNSA. With 1 base clipped from V and 5 bases from J, the junction kept 10 bases outside the gene matches. The DNA of the CDR3 is TGTGCCAGCAGCTTAGTGGGCGGGAGCCGTGGGGAGACCCAGTACTTC. Amino acids: CASSLVGGSRGETQYF.

This sequence joins TRBV7-2 and TRBJ1-1; no reliable D call. V lost 6 bases and J lost 4, with 21 bases in between. CDR3 length equals 16 residues. Germline CDR1 SGHTA, CDR2 FQGNSA. The CDR3 reads CASSTAAHMVGTEAFF. In DNA, the CDR3 is TGTGCCAGCAGTACGGCGGCTCACATGGTGGGCACTGAAGCTTTCTTT.

This clone was observed a single time. The rearrangement uses TRBV25-1 and TRBJ2-7; D is unclear. Germline CDR1 is MGHDK and CDR2 is SYGVNS. Trimming pared 4 bases from V and 0 bases from J, leaving 7 bases between. The CDR3 has 13 amino acids. The CDR3 sequence is CASSARRSYEQYF. The CDR3 coding sequence is TGTGCCAGCAGTGCCAGACGCTCCTACGAGCAGTACTTC.

This chain links TRBV9 with TRBJ2-7; D perhaps matches TRBD1 (6 bases). Per the germline V gene, CDR1 is SGDLS and CDR2 is YYNGEE. CDR3 length: 14 amino acids. Trimming cost V 4 bases and J 5 bases, with 16 bases left between them. Here the CDR3 DNA reads TGTGCCAGCAGCCCCAGGGGAGTAGGCCACGAGCAGTACTTC. Translated: CASSPRGVGHEQYF.

The rearrangement joins TRBV14 to TRBJ2-3, with TRBD1 identical over 9 bases. Losses at the gene ends were 4 bases for V and 4 bases for J; bases not matched to a gene: 6. The V gene's germline CDR1 is SGHDN and CDR2 FVKESK. CDR3 length: 15 residues. The CDR3 sequence: CASSPGQGWADTQYF. CDR3 in DNA: TGTGCCAGCAGCCCCGGACAGGGGTGGGCAGATACGCAGTATTTT.

The chain recombines TRBV19 with TRBJ1-2; D is possibly TRBD1 (6 bases). Trimming removed 0 bases at V and 4 bases at J, with 15 bases between. The germline gives CDR1 LNHDA, CDR2 SQIVND (reference sequence). The CDR3 has 16 amino acids. CDR3 bases: TGTGCCAGTAGTATAGATGACGGCCCGGGGGCCTATGGCTACACCTTC. Translated: CASSIDDGPGAYGYTF.

The J gene is TRBJ1-2, the V gene TRBV7-9; D is unresolved. This CDR3 spans 13 amino acids. The ends were cut back, 1 base at V and 2 bases at J, with 5 bases in the middle. Looked up from germline, CDR1 is SEHNR and CDR2 is FQNEAQ (reference sequence). For the CDR3, the DNA is TGTGCCAGCAGCTTAGGATACAACTATGGCTACACCTTC. Its protein is CASSLGYNYGYTF. Drawing the rest from reference TRBV7-9 and TRBJ1-2, the complete variable domain is DTGVSQNPRHKITKRGQNVTFRCDPISEHNRLYWYRQTLGQGPEFLTYFQNEAQLEKSRLLSDRFSAERPKGSFSTLEIQRTEQGDSAMYLCASSLGYNYGYTFGSGTRLTVV.

The rearrangement uses TRBV19 and TRBJ1-3; D may be TRBD1 (6 bases). This CDR3 is built from 14 residues. Germline lookup yields CDR1 LNHDA and CDR2 SQIVND (reference sequence). V lost 8 bases and J 3 bases, leaving 14 bases between the germline ends. The CDR3: CASREQGGGNTIYF. In DNA, the CDR3 is TGTGCCAGTCGAGAACAGGGAGGTGGAAACACCATATATTTT.

This clone was recorded a few times. V is TRBV28 and J is TRBJ1-2, with 8 bases lining up with TRBD1. CDR3 length equals 13 residues. From germline, CDR1 is MDHEN and CDR2 SYDVKM. V shed 2 bases, J shed 8 bases, and the junction held 4 bases outside the gene matches. The CDR3 DNA follows: TGTGCCAGCAGTTTAAGCAGGGGGCACGGCTACACCTTC. Amino acids: CASSLSRGHGYTF.

This clone is classed as medium-sized. The CDR3 protein is CASSPPDRLVGGGTDTQYF. The CDR3 DNA reads TGCGCCAGCAGCCCTCCGGACAGGCTTGTCGGGGGCGGCACAGATACGCAGTATTTT. The chain is built from TRBV4-1 and TRBJ2-3; the D gene is possibly TRBD1 (7 bases). The V end lost 4 bases, the J end lost 1 base, and 24 bases lay between the germline ends. This CDR3 spans 19 amino acids. Looked up from germline, CDR1 is MGHRA and CDR2 is YSYEKL.

CDR3 sequence: CASRPKHNYGYTF. DNA of the CDR3: TGCGCCAGCAGGCCCAAGCATAACTATGGCTACACCTTC. This chain joins TRBV23-1 and TRBJ1-2, with D uncertain. TRBV23-1 is filed as an ORF, its function uncertain. V shed 6 bases and J shed 1 base, with 9 bases lying between them. This CDR3 has 13 residues.

The rearrangement joins TRBV4-2 to TRBJ2-1; D is perhaps TRBD2 (5 bases). Germline V lookup: CDR1 LGHNA, CDR2 YNFKEQ. This CDR3 is built from 18 residues. The germline V and J ends were trimmed by 4 bases and 0 bases, with 19 bases remaining between them. Written as DNA, the CDR3 is TGTGCCAGCAGCCCTTGGCTTGGGCTAGCCGTCTCCTACAATGAGCAGTTCTTC. Its translation is CASSPWLGLAVSYNEQFF.